This T cell receptor (beta chain) was sequenced for a study of T cell changes during pregnancy in multiple sclerosis. V trimming: 5 bases; J trimming: 1 base; junction bases outside the gene matches: 3. Germline V lookup: CDR1 MNHEY, CDR2 SMNVEV (reference sequence). The CDR3 spans 14 residues. This table comes from immunoSEQ multiplex PCR, and its TCRdb copy is limited to in-frame clones, with some not included. The sample shows about 120,000 clones, around 93% of them seen only once. This clonotype was sampled from a female donor with multiple sclerosis, enrolled in a pregnancy study. This specimen was peripheral blood, taken before pregnancy. The genes are TRBV27 and TRBJ2-7, with 9 bases fitting TRBD2. CDR3 sequence reads: CASSQLAGSYEQYF. The CDR3 bases are TGTGCCAGCAGTCAACTAGCGGGTTCCTACGAGCAGTACTTC.